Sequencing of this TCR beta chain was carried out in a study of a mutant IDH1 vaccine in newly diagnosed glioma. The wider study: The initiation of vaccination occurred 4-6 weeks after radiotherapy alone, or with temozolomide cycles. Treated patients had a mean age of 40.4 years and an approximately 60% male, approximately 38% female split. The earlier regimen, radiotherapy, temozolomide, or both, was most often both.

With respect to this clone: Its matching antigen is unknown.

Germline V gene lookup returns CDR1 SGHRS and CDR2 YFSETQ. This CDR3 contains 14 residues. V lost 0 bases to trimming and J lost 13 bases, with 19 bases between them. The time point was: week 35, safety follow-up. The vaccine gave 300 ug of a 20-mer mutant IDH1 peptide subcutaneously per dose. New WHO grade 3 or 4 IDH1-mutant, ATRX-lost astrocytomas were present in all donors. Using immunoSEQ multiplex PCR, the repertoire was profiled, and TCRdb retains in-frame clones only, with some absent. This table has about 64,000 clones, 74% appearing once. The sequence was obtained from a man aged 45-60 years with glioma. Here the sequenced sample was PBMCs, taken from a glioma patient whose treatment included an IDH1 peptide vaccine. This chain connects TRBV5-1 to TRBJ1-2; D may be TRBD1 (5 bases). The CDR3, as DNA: TGCGCCAGCAGCTTGGAATCTGGGGCGGGCTTTTTCACCTTC. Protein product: CASSLESGAGFFTF.